This TCR beta chain was found in a study of blood T cell repertoires in COVID-19. For the study at large: Italy, Spain and the United States were the sources of the convalescent and acute COVID-19 samples. T cells, B-cell-depleted T cells, or PBMCs supplied cDNA or gDNA.

This clone came up once. As processed by the authors: How many nucleated cells were present was estimated from reference gene primer amplification. The data were produced by immunoSEQ multiplex PCR, yet TCRdb's version contains in-frame clones alone and is incomplete. V and J calls and clone size come straight from that table; D and trimming were deduced from the DNA. The sample holds 130,000 or so clones, about 85% seen once. The origin of this receptor is a human donor in a cohort sampled during active COVID-19. Sequencing was carried out using peripheral blood.

CDR3 sequence reads: CASSQGQHQPQHF. CDR3 nucleotides: TGTGCCAGCAGCCAAGGACAACATCAGCCCCAGCATTTT. The V and J genes are TRBV11-2 and TRBJ1-5, with a possible D match to TRBD1 (5 bases). Trimming left V 5 bases short and J 5 bases short, with 10 bases between. The CDR3 totals 13 residues. The germline V gene encodes CDR1 SGHAT and CDR2 FQNNGV. Full variable domain (outside the CDR3, taken from reference TRBV11-2 and TRBJ1-5): EAGVAQSPRYKIIEKRQSVAFWCNPISGHATLYWYQQILGQGPKLLIQFQNNGVVDDSQLPKDRFSAERLKGVDSTLKIQPAKLEDSAVYLCASSQGQHQPQHFGDGTRLSIL.